The 14 T cell receptor beta chains in this list originate from one sample, sequenced in a study of CD8 T cells in ankylosing spondylitis. Their antigen targets remain unknown. Study conclusions and caveats: Seemingly characteristic of ankylosing spondylitis blood was a TCR beta motif consisting of 7 or 8 highly homologous variants.

MiXCR, applied by TCRdb to the 5' RACE reads, yields one record per CDR3 protein. The data hold approximately 400,000 distinct CDR3 sequences, with under 20% observed a single time. Sequenced input: blood, either unsorted or a sorted T cell fraction (not recorded which). The receptor source for this set is a male donor with ankylosing spondylitis.

J is TRBJ2-2 and V is TRBV20-1; D is possibly TRBD1 (6 bases). Germline V gene lookup returns CDR1 DFQATT and CDR2 SNEGSKA (reference sequence). CDR3 size: 14 residues. The V end lost 1 base, the J end lost 5 bases, and 11 bases lay between the germline ends. The CDR3 sequence is CSARVPGATGELFF. The CDR3 coding sequence is TGCAGTGCTAGAGTCCCAGGGGCGACCGGGGAGCTGTTTTTT.

This clonotype appeared a few times. V gene TRBV6-2 or TRBV6-3 combines with J gene TRBJ1-1, with D maybe TRBD1 (6 bases). Per germline, CDR1 MNHEY and CDR2 SVGEGT. The CDR3 sequence is 15 residues long. The V and J ends lost 6 bases and 4 bases respectively, with 18 bases between them. CDR3 nucleotides: TGTGCCAGCAGCCCTCAGGGGCGTAAAGGCACTGAAGCTTTCTTT. This encodes CASSPQGRKGTEAFF.

The rearrangement links TRBV6-6 to TRBJ2-3; D may correspond to TRBD1 or TRBD2 (6 bases each). V lost 5 bases to trimming and J lost 6 bases, with 12 bases between them. The germline V gene encodes CDR1 MNHNY and CDR2 SVGAGI (reference sequence). CDR3 length: 13 residues. CDR3 sequence: CASSPGGPDTQYF. The CDR3 nucleotides read TGTGCCAGCAGTCCTGGGGGGCCGGATACGCAGTATTTT.

A few counts support this clonotype. The J gene is TRBJ2-7, the V gene TRBV12-3 or TRBV12-4; the D is unclear. This CDR3 has 12 amino acids. V shed 7 bases and J shed 2 bases, with 9 bases lying between them. CDR3 in DNA: TGTGCCAGCACCATAACCCCCTACGAGCAGTACTTC. Translation gives CASTITPYEQYF.

This clonotype appeared many times. The chain links TRBV5-5 to TRBJ2-1; TRBD1 might be the D (5 bases). Trimming left V 4 bases short and J 6 bases short, with 14 bases between. CDR3 length equals 14 residues. CDR1 and CDR2 (germline): SGHKS, YYEKEE (reference sequence). The CDR3 sequence is CASSMRQIANEQFF. For the CDR3, the DNA is TGTGCCAGCAGCATGCGACAGATTGCCAATGAGCAGTTCTTC. The full variable domain, with the rest looked up from reference TRBV5-5 and TRBJ2-1, is DAGVTQSPTHLIKTRGQQVTLRCSPISGHKSVSWYQQVLGQGPQFIFQYYEKEERGRGNFPDRFSARQFPNYSSELNVNALLLGDSALYLCASSMRQIANEQFFGPGTRLTVL.

This clonotype was seen a handful of times. The V call is TRBV29-1, the J call TRBJ1-1; possible D gene TRBD1, 5 bases. From germline, CDR1 is SQVTM and CDR2 ANQGSEA. Trimming shortened V by 6 bases and J by 4 bases, and 9 bases separated the two germline ends. The CDR3 spans 11 residues. CDR3 in amino acids: CSVGQATEAFF. The CDR3 bases are TGCAGCGTGGGGCAGGCCACTGAAGCTTTCTTT.

In its sample, this clonotype was seen a few times. CDR3 loop: CASSYTGTASSGANVLTF. CDR3 nucleotides: TGTGCCAGCAGCTACACCGGGACAGCTTCTTCCGGGGCCAACGTCCTGACTTTC. V usage is TRBV11-2 and J usage is TRBJ2-6; 7 nucleotides agree with TRBD1. Germline lookup yields CDR1 SGHAT and CDR2 FQNNGV. Trimming took 4 bases from V and 4 from J; bases not matched to a gene: 13. The CDR3 length is 18 residues.

This clonotype has only a few counts. The V gene is TRBV7-2, the J gene TRBJ2-3; tentative D call: TRBD2 (6 bases). V lost 2 bases to trimming and J lost 5 bases, with 20 bases between them. From germline, CDR1 is SGHTA and CDR2 FQGNSA. This CDR3 has 17 residues. CDR3 in amino acids: CASSLQPAGKGRDTQYF. The CDR3 region has the DNA TGTGCCAGCAGCTTACAACCAGCGGGCAAAGGTAGAGATACGCAGTATTTT.

The V call is TRBV20-1, the J call TRBJ2-1; 12 bases match TRBD2. The CDR3 sequence is 14 residues long. Germline lookup yields CDR1 DFQATT and CDR2 SNEGSKA (reference sequence). The V and J ends lost 5 bases and 6 bases, in that order; junction bases with no gene match: 5. DNA of the CDR3: TGCAGTGCTGTTCCTAGCGGGAGGGTCAATGAGCAGTTCTTC. It specifies CSAVPSGRVNEQFF.

This clonotype was counted many times. V is TRBV5-1 and J is TRBJ1-5, with D possibly matching TRBD1 (6 bases). Germline V gene data show CDR1 as SGHRS and CDR2 as YFSETQ. Trimming left V 3 bases short and J 0 bases short, with 13 bases between. The length of the CDR3 is 16 residues. The CDR3 bases are TGCGCCAGCAGCTACGGGGGCCTGGATAGCAATCAGCCCCAGCATTTT. Translating it yields CASSYGGLDSNQPQHF.

This clonotype was observed a few times. This rearrangement joins TRBV15 to TRBJ2-5; TRBD1 might be the D (5 bases). This CDR3 contains 14 residues. CDR1 and CDR2 (germline): LNHNV, YYDKDF (reference sequence). The germline V and J ends were trimmed by 3 bases and 1 base, with 9 bases remaining between them. CDR3 bases: TGTGCCACCAGCAGTACAGGAGCCCAAGAGACCCAGTACTTC. Protein sequence: CATSSTGAQETQYF.

This clonotype was counted at least ten times. V and J are TRBV12-3 or TRBV12-4 and TRBJ1-4; maybe TRBD1 (5 bases). This CDR3 region has 15 residues. With 5 bases removed from V and 11 bases from J, the gap between germline ends came to 21 bases. This CDR3 is CASSNGNVGGEKLFF. The DNA of the CDR3 is TGTGCCAGCAGTAACGGGAACGTCGGGGGTGAGAAACTGTTTTTT.

This sequence joins TRBV6-2 or TRBV6-3 and TRBJ2-6; D unresolved. The CDR3 totals 13 residues. Trimming removed 6 bases at V and 4 bases at J, with 7 bases between. Per germline, CDR1 MNHEY and CDR2 SVGEGT. CDR3 amino acids: CASSPVGANVLTF. Here the CDR3 DNA reads TGTGCCAGCAGCCCAGTCGGGGCCAACGTCCTGACTTTC.

The table lists this clonotype with a few counts. The chain has TRBV20-1 and TRBJ2-7; 9 positions agree with TRBD1. The junction had 5 bases not matched to a gene; V was cut back by 6 bases and J by 5 bases. The CDR3 covers 12 residues. Germline V lookup: CDR1 DFQATT, CDR2 SNEGSKA (reference sequence). The CDR3 protein is CSAPTGGNEQYF. CDR3 nucleotides: TGCAGTGCCCCGACAGGGGGGAACGAGCAGTACTTC.